The 5 T cell receptor beta chains presented below share a single source sample, sequenced in a study of prognosis after radiotherapy for stage I lung cancer. Template was genomic DNA; TCR beta CDR3 amplified in two multiplex PCR rounds. Primers (each specific to one TRBV or TRBJ gene) were used in first-round PCR. TCRdb processed the multiplex PCR reads anew with MiXCR; each CDR3 protein has one entry. The data contain 59,000 or so distinct CDR3 sequences, approximately 25% of them seen just once; the ten biggest clones take up roughly 7.5%. The sequenced sample was PBMCs, obtained before or after stereotactic body radiation therapy (not recorded which). These TCRs come from a donor aged 50 or older with non-small cell lung cancer.

In its sample, this clonotype was seen many times. The rearrangement links TRBV27 to TRBJ1-1; 9 bases are a match to TRBD1. In germline, CDR1 is MNHEY, CDR2 SMNVEV (reference sequence). The CDR3 sequence is 16 residues long. The junction had 15 bases not matched to a gene; V was cut back by 8 bases and J by 5 bases. The CDR3 here is CASCPGTGLGLTEAFF. The CDR3 DNA is TGTGCCAGCTGCCCCGGGACAGGGTTGGGGTTAACTGAAGCTTTCTTT.

This clonotype was detected many times. This chain joins TRBV15 and TRBJ2-3; 7 bases match TRBD1. CDR1 and CDR2 (germline): LNHNV, YYDKDF (reference sequence). CDR3 length equals 15 residues. V lost 2 bases and J lost 2; bases outside the gene matches: 4. The CDR3 reads CATSRRQGVTDTQYF. Written as DNA, the CDR3 is TGTGCCACCAGCAGAAGACAGGGCGTCACAGATACGCAGTATTTT.

This clonotype has ten or more counts. The chain has TRBV5-6 and TRBJ1-5; D may be TRBD1 (6 bases). In germline, CDR1 is SGHDT, CDR2 YYEEEE. This CDR3 region has 16 residues. Trimming took off 2 bases at V and 5 bases at J, with 17 bases between the two ends. CDR3 sequence reads: CASSFSGRGSDQPQHF. The CDR3, as DNA: TGTGCCAGCAGCTTCTCGGGCAGGGGATCAGATCAGCCCCAGCATTTT.

Ten or more counts support this clonotype. The rearrangement links TRBV5-1 to TRBJ2-2, with a possible D match to TRBD2 (6 bases). Germline CDR1 and CDR2: SGHRS and YFSETQ. The CDR3 is made up of 13 amino acids. Trimming cost V 4 bases and J 4 bases, with 8 bases left between them. CDR3 nucleotide sequence: TGCGCCAGCAGCGACGGGGGCACCGGGGAGCTGTTTTTT. Residues: CASSDGGTGELFF.

The chain couples TRBV20-1 to TRBJ1-1, with D possibly being TRBD1 (6 bases). The germline gives CDR1 DFQATT, CDR2 SNEGSKA (reference sequence). V shed 1 base and J shed 4 bases, with 13 bases lying between them. The CDR3 is made up of 14 amino acids. The CDR3 protein is CSARVPGVCTEAFF. The CDR3 region has the DNA TGCAGTGCTAGAGTTCCAGGGGTATGCACTGAAGCTTTCTTT.